Below are 4 T cell receptor beta chains sequenced from a single sample in a study of blood T cell repertoires in COVID-19 (TCRdb year 2020). Library preparation employed the immunoSEQ multiplex PCR assay. Drawn from immuneACCESS, this table holds only the in-frame rearrangements with V and J called that TCRdb kept. Clones are partly lost; checked studies trace under half to an unresolved V gene and leave the rest unexplained. A total of 250,000 to 300,000 clones appear in this sample, around 88% of them only once. The ten biggest clones cover roughly 14% of the sample. The sample comprised peripheral blood. All receptors derive from a woman in her 70s with COVID-19, enrolled during active disease.

The V call is TRBV3-1 (or the pseudogene TRBV3-2), the J call TRBJ2-2; D is possibly TRBD2 (5 bases). V lost 1 base and J 2 bases, leaving 11 bases between the germline ends. The V gene's germline CDR1 is LGHDT and CDR2 YNNKEL (reference sequence). This CDR3 region has 16 residues. CDR3 protein: CASSQGTGSNTGELFF. The CDR3 DNA reads as TGTGCCAGCAGCCAAGGGACGGGATCTAACACCGGGGAGCTGTTTTTT.

The genes are TRBV4-1 and TRBJ2-4, with a possible D match to TRBD2 (6 bases). Trimming shortened V by 0 bases and J by 3 bases, and 12 bases separated the two germline ends. This CDR3 comprises 16 residues. Germline V gives CDR1 MGHRA, CDR2 YSYEKL. CDR3: CASSQDPRGGKNIQYF. CDR3 coding DNA: TGCGCCAGCAGCCAAGACCCGCGGGGTGGCAAAAACATTCAGTACTTC.

The rearrangement links TRBV4-3 to TRBJ2-7, with D perhaps matching TRBD1 (6 bases). This CDR3 comprises 14 residues. V was cut by 1 base and J by 2 bases, with 9 bases left in between. The V gene's germline CDR1 is LGHNA and CDR2 YSLEER. As DNA, the CDR3 is TGCGCCAGCAGCCAAGTCGACAGGCCCTACGAGCAGTACTTC. It is translated as CASSQVDRPYEQYF.

The V and J genes are TRBV4-2 and TRBJ2-5, with D perhaps matching TRBD1 (5 bases). The germline V gene encodes CDR1 LGHNA and CDR2 YNFKEQ. This CDR3 spans 13 amino acids. V dropped 5 bases and J dropped 2 bases, with 9 bases sitting between them. CDR3 residues: CASSWGLQETQYF. The CDR3 DNA sequence: TGTGCCAGCAGCTGGGGCTTGCAAGAGACCCAGTACTTC.